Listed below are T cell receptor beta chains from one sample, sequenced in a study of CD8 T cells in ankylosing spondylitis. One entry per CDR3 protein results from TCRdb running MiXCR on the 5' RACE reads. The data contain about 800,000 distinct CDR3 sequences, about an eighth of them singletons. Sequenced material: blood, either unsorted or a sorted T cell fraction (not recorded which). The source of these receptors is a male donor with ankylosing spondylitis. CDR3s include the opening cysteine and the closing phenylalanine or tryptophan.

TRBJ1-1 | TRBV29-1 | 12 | CSVDDRITEAFF
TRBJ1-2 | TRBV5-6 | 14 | CASSLDSSNYGYTF
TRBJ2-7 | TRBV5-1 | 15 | CASSQRQGSVYEQYF
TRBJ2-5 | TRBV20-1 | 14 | CSAHKTGGMETQYF
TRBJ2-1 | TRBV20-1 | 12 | CSARLDHHEQFF
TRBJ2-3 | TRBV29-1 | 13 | CSDTSGNTDTQYF
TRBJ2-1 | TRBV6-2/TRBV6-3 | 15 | CASSRRQGPYNEQFF
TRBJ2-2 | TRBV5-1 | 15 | CASSLAEGSTGELFF
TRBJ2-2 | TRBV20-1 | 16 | CSAAPMGQGDTGELFF
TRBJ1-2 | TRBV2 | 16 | CASSRGRVGLNYGYTF
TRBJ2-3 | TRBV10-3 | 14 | CAINTGASTDTQYF
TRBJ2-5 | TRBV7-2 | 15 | CASSEYRGGQETQYF
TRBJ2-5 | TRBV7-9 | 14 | CASSLTGREETQYF
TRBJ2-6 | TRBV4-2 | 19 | CASSNTGTGAYSGANVLTF
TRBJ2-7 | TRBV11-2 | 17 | CASSLAPGLGAQIEQYF
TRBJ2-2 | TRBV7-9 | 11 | CASSWTGELFF
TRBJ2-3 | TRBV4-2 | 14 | CASSQGPGSDTQYF
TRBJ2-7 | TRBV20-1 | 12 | CSAEPGAYEQYF
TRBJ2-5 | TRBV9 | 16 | CASSVEPGQAQETQYF
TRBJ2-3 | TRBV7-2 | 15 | CASSLTGARTDTQYF
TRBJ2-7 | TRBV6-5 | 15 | CASSYSSRGQYEQYF
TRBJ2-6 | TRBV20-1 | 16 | CSASQVQSSGANVLTF
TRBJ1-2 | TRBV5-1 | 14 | CASSMGQGSGGYTF
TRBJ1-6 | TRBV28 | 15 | CASSSTAGDNSPLHF
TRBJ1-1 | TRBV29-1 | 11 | CSVAGTTEAFF
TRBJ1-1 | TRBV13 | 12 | CASSLGAREAFF
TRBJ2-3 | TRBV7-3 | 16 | CASSLGTSERTDTQYF
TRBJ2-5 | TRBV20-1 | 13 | CSARGGERETQYF
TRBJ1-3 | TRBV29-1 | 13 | CSVAILSGNTIYF
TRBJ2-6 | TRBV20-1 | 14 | CSASLSSGANVLTF
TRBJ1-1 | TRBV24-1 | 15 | CATSRGGQPNTEAFF
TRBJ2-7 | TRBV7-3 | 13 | CASSLDRGSEQYF
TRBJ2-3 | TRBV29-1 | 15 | CSVEGQRGSTDTQYF
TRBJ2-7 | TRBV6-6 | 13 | CASSSGAYYEQYF
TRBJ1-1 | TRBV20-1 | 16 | CSARGRDRGWNTEAFF
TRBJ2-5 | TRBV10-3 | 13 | CAIRRFEGETQYF
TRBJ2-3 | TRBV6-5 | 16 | CASSYSRGTSTDTQYF
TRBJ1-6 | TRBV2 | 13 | CARGVPDNSPLHF
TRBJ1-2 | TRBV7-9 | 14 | CASSLAGIFYGYTF
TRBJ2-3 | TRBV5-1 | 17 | CASSLYVVARGTDTQYF
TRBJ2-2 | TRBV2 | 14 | CASREEGLFGELFF
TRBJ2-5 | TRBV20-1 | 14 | CSARGGAGRETQYF
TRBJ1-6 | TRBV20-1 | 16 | CSASPWGTGDNSPLHF
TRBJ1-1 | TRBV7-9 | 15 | CASSQVPRWNTEAFF
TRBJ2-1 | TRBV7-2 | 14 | CASSLVGAGMEQFF
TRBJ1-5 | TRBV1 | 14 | CTSRIGLPHQPQHF